These 8 T cell receptor beta chains came from one sample sequenced in a study of CD8 T cells in Susac syndrome. The authors reverse transcribed roughly 0.5 to 1 ug RNA with random hexamers. TCRdb used MiXCR to reprocess the immunoSEQ multiplex PCR reads, holding one entry per CDR3 protein. The sample shows a few hundred thousand distinct CDR3 sequences, around 90% of them seen only once. The sequenced material came from CD8+ T cells from PBMCs. The receptor source for this set is a human donor with multiple sclerosis.

The CDR3 reads CASSSGRRNEQFF. In nucleotides, the CDR3 is TGTGCCAGCAGTAGCGGGAGGCGGAATGAGCAGTTCTTC. The chain uses TRBV2 and TRBJ2-1; 9 bases are a match to TRBD2. V was clipped by 5 bases and J by 7 bases; unmatched bases: 3. The CDR3 extends over 13 amino acids. CDR1 and CDR2 from the germline V gene are SNHLY and FYNNEI.

This chain joins TRBV4-2 and TRBJ2-7; D call uncertain. The germline V gene encodes CDR1 LGHNA and CDR2 YNFKEQ. Trimming removed 0 bases from V and 3 bases from J, with 3 bases in between. There are 12 residues in the CDR3. The CDR3 DNA follows: TGTGCCAGCAGCCAAGATGACTACGAGCAGTACTTC. It specifies CASSQDDYEQYF.

The rearrangement joins TRBV5-1 to TRBJ1-4; TRBD1 is a possible D gene (6 bases). The germline V gene has CDR1 SGHRS and CDR2 YFSETQ. The ends were cut back, 4 bases at V and 7 bases at J, with 11 bases in the middle. The CDR3 totals 13 residues. The CDR3 is CASSQDRPEKLFF. For the CDR3, the DNA is TGCGCCAGCAGCCAGGACAGACCTGAAAAACTGTTTTTT. Filled out from reference TRBV5-1 and TRBJ1-4, the complete variable domain reads KAGVTQTPRYLIKTRGQQVTLSCSPISGHRSVSWYQQTPGQGLQFLFEYFSETQRNKGNFPGRFSGRQFSNSRSEMNVSTLELGDSALYLCASSQDRPEKLFFGSGTQLSVL.

The rearrangement links TRBV7-2 to TRBJ2-3, with D unclear. Germline V lookup: CDR1 SGHTA, CDR2 FQGNSA. Trimming took off 1 base at V and 3 bases at J, with 8 bases between the two ends. This CDR3 comprises 14 residues. CDR3 sequence: CASSLGGVTDTQYF. DNA for the CDR3: TGTGCCAGCAGCTTAGGAGGCGTTACAGATACGCAGTATTTT.

The chain employs TRBV5-1 and TRBJ2-7; the D gene is possibly TRBD1 (5 bases). Trimming took 1 base from V and 0 from J, leaving 11 bases between them. Germline V gene sequence: CDR1 SGHRS, CDR2 YFSETQ. This CDR3 has 15 residues. The CDR3: CASSLWAGPSYEQYF. The CDR3 DNA reads TGCGCCAGCAGCTTGTGGGCAGGGCCCTCCTACGAGCAGTACTTC.

A few counts support this clonotype. The chain joins TRBV12-3 or TRBV12-4 to TRBJ2-1, with a weak D call TRBD2 (6 bases). Trimming removed 6 bases from V and 0 bases from J, with 6 bases in between. CDR3 length: 13 residues. The CDR3 sequence is CASRRDSYNEQFF. CDR3 bases: TGTGCCAGCAGGCGGGACTCCTACAATGAGCAGTTCTTC.

This clonotype was recorded once. The chain carries TRBV28 and TRBJ1-1; D remains unclear. This CDR3 contains 17 residues. V was trimmed by 5 bases and J by 6 bases, leaving 25 bases between them. Germline CDR1 is MDHEN and CDR2 is SYDVKM. CDR3 bases: TGTGCCAGCAGTAAGGGAGGGTGGGTCTTTACCTCCGCTGAAGCTTTCTTT. Translated: CASSKGGWVFTSAEAFF.

This clonotype has only one observation. This chain joins TRBV29-1 and TRBJ1-1; the match to TRBD1 covers 7 bases. The V gene's germline CDR1 is SQVTM and CDR2 ANQGSEA. This CDR3 region has 13 residues. J was trimmed by 1 base and V by 6 bases; bases with no gene match: 5. CDR3 amino acids: CSVTWTGNTEAFF. The CDR3 DNA sequence: TGCAGCGTCACTTGGACAGGGAACACTGAAGCTTTCTTT.